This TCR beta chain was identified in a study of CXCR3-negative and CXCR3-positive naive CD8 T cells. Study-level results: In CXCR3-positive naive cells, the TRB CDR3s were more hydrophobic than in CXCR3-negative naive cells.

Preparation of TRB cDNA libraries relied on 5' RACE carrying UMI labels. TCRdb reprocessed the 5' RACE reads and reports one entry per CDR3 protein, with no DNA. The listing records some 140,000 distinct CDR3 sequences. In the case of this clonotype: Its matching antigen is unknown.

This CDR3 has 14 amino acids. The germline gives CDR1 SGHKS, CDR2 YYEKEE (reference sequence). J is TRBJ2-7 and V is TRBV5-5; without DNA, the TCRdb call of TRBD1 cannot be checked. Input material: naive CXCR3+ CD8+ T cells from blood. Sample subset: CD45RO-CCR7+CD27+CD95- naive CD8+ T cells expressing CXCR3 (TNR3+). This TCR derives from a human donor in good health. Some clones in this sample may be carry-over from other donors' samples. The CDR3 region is CASSQERGFHEQYF.